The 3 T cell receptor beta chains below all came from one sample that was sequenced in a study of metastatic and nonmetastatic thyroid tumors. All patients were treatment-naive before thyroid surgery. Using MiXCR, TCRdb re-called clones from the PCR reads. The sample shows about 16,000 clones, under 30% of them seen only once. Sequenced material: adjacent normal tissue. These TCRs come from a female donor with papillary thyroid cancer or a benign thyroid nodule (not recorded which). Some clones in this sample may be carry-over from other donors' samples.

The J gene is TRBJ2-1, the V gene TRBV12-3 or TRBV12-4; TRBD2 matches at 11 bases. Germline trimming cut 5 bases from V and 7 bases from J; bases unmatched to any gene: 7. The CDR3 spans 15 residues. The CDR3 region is CASSISGRARNEQFF. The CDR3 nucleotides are TGTGCCAGCAGTATTAGCGGGAGGGCCCGTAATGAGCAGTTCTTC.

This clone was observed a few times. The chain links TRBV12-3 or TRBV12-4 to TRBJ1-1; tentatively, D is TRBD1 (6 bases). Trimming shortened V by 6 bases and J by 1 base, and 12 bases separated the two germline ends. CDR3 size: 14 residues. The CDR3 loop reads CASRPLTGNTEAFF. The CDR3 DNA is TGTGCCAGCAGGCCGCTGACAGGGAACACTGAAGCTTTCTTT.

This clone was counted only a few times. In nucleotides, the CDR3 is TGTGCCAGCAGACCCGACAGGGACACTGAAGCTTTCTTT. This translates into CASRPDRDTEAFF. The chain carries TRBV6-1 and TRBJ1-1; 7 nucleotides align to TRBD1. Germline loops: CDR1 MNHNS, CDR2 SASEGT. V was clipped by 6 bases and J by 3 bases; unmatched bases: 4. The CDR3 is 13 amino acids.